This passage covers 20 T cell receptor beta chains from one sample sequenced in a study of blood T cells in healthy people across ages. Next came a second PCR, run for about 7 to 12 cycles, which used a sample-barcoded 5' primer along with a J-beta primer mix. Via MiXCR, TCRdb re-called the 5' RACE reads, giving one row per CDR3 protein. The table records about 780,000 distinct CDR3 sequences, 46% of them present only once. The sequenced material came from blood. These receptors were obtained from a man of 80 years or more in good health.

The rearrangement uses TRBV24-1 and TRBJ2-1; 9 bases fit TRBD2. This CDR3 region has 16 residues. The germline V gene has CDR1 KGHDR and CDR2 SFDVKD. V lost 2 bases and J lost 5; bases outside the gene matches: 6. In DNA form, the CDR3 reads TGTGCCACCAGTGATTCGCTAGCGGGGCCAAACAATGAGCAGTTCTTC. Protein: CATSDSLAGPNNEQFF.

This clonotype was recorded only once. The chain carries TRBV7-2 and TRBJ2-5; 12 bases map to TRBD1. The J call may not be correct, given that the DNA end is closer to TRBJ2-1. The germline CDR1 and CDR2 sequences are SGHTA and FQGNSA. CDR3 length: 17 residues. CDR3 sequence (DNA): TGTGCCAGCTTATGGGACAGGGGGCCGCCTAACCAAGAGACCCAGTTCTTC. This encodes CASLWDRGPPNQETQFF.

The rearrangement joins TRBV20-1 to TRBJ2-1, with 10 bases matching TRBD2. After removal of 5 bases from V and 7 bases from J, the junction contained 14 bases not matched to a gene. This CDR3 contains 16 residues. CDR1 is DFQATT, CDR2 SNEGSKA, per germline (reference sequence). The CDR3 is CSASAISGGSKNEQFF. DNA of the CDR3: TGCAGTGCTTCCGCCATTAGCGGGGGGTCGAAGAATGAGCAGTTCTTC.

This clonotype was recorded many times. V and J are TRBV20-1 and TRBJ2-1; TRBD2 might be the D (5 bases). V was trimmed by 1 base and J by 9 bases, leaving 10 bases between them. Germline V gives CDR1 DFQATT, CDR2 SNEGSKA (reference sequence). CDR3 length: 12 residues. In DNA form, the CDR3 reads TGCAGTGCTAGAGGGGGAGTCTTTGAGCAGTTCTTC. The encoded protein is CSARGGVFEQFF.

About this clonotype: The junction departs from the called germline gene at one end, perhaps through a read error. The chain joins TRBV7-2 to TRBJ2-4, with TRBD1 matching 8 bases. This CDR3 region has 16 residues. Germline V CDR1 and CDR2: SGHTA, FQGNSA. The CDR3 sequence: CASSPRDRLYKSIQYF. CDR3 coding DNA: TGTGCCAGCAGCCCGAGGGACAGGCTTTACAAAAGCATTCAGTACTTC.

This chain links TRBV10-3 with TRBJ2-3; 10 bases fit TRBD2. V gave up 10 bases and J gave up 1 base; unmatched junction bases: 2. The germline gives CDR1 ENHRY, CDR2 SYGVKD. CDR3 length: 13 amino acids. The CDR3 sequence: CATGLAGTDTQYF. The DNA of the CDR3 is TGTGCCACCGGACTAGCGGGCACAGATACGCAGTATTTT.

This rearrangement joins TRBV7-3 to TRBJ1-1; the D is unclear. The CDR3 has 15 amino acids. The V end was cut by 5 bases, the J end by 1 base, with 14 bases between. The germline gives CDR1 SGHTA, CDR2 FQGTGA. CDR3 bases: TGTGCCAGCAGCCCAAACCCCAAAGGGAACACTGAAGCTTTCTTT. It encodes CASSPNPKGNTEAFF.

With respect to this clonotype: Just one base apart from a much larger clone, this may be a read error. CDR3 sequence reads: CASGRDRVFPEQYF. DNA for the CDR3: TGTGCCAGCGGCCGGGACAGGGTATTCCCCGAGCAGTACTTC. The chain recombines TRBV7-2 with TRBJ2-5, with 9 bases matching TRBD1. The J call may be mistaken, given a closer DNA end match to TRBJ2-7. Looked up from germline, CDR1 is SGHTA and CDR2 is FQGNSA. The CDR3 runs to 14 residues.

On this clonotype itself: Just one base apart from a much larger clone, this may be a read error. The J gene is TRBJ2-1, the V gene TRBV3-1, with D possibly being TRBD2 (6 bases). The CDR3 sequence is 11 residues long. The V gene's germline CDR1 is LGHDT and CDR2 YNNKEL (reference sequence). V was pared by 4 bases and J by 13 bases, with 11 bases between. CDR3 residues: CASSRGRTQFF. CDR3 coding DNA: TGTGCCAGCAGCCGGGGGAGGACCCAGTTCTTC.

The CDR3 DNA reads TGCAGCGTGTCCGGGACAAAGAGCTCCTACGAGCAGTACTTC. As protein: CSVSGTKSSYEQYF. The chain links TRBV29-1 to TRBJ2-7; weak D call: TRBD1 (6 bases). V lost 6 bases, J lost 0 bases, and 15 bases lay in between. The CDR3 runs to 14 residues. Per germline, CDR1 SQVTM and CDR2 ANQGSEA.

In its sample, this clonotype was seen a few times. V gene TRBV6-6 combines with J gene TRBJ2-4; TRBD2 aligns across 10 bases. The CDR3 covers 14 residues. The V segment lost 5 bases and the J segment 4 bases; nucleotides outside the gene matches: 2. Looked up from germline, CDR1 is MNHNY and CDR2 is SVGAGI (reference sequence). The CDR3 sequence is CASSRTSGKNIQYF. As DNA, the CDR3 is TGTGCCAGCAGTCGGACTAGCGGAAAAAACATTCAGTACTTC.

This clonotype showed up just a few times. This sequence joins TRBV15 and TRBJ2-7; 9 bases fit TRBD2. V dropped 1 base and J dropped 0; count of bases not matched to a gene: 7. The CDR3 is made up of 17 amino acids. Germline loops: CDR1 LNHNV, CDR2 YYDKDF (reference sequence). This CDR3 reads CATSRGASGGISYEQYF. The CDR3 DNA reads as TGTGCCACCAGCAGAGGGGCAAGCGGGGGGATCTCCTACGAGCAGTACTTC. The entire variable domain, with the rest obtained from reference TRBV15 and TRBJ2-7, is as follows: DAMVIQNPRYQVTQFGKPVTLSCSQTLNHNVMYWYQQKSSQAPKLLFHYYDKDFNNEADTPDNFQSRRPNTSFCFLDIRSPGLGDTAMYLCATSRGASGGISYEQYFGPGTRLTVT.

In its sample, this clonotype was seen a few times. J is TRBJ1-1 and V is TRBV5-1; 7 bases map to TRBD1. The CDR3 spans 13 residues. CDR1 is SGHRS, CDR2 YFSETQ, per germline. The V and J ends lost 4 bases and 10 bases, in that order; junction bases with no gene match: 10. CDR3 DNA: TGCGCCAGCAGCATGGGACAGAGGGATCCAGCTTTCTTT. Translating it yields CASSMGQRDPAFF. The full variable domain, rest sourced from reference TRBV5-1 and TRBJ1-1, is KAGVTQTPRYLIKTRGQQVTLSCSPISGHRSVSWYQQTPGQGLQFLFEYFSETQRNKGNFPGRFSGRQFSNSRSEMNVSTLELGDSALYLCASSMGQRDPAFFGQGTRLTVV.

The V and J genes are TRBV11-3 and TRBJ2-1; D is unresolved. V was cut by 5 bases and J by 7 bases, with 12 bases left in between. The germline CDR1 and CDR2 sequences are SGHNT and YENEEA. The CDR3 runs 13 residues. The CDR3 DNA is TGTGCCAGCAGCGTTACCACTTGGAATGAGCAGTTCTTC. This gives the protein CASSVTTWNEQFF. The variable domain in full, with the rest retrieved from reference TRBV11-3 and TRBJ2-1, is EAGVVQSPRYKIIEKKQPVAFWCNPISGHNTLYWYLQNLGQGPELLIRYENEEAVDDSQLPKDRFSAERLKGVDSTLKIQPAELGDSAVYLCASSVTTWNEQFFGPGTRLTVL.

The CDR3 loop is CASRLGTSGKSTDTQYF. The CDR3, as DNA: TGTGCCAGCAGGCTAGGGACTAGCGGGAAGAGCACAGATACGCAGTATTTT. V gene TRBV12-3 or TRBV12-4 combines with J gene TRBJ2-3; 13 positions match TRBD2. The CDR3 has 17 amino acids. J was trimmed by 0 bases and V by 6 bases; bases with no gene match: 6.

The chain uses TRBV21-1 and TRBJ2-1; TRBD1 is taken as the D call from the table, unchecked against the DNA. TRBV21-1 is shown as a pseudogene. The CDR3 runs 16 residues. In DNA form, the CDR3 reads TGTGCCAGCAGCAACCGGGACAAGAGCTCCTACAATGAGCAGTTCTTC. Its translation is CASSNRDKSSYNEQFF.

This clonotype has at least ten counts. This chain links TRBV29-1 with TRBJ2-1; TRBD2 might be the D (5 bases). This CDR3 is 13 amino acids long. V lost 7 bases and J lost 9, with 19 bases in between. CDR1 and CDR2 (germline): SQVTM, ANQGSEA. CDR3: CSARPGFRPEQFF. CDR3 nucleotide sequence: TGCAGCGCCCGACCGGGATTCCGCCCTGAGCAGTTCTTC.

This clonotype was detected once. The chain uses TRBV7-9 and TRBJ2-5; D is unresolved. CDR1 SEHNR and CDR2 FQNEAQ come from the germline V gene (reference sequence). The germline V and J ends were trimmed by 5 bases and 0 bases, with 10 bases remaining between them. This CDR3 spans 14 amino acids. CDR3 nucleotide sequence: TGTGCCAGCAGCCCAACAGAGAACCAAGAGACCCAGTACTTC. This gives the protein CASSPTENQETQYF.

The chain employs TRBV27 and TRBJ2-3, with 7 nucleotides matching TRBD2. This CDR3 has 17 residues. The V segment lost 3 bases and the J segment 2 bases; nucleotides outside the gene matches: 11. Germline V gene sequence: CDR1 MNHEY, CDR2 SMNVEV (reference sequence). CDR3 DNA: TGTGCCAGCAGTTTCAATGTCCCGCGGGAGCACACAGATACGCAGTATTTT. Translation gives CASSFNVPREHTDTQYF.

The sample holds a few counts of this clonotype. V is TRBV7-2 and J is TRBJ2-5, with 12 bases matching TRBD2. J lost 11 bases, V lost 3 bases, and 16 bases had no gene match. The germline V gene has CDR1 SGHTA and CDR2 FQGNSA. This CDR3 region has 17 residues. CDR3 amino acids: CASSFQGLAGINNEQYF. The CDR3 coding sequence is TGTGCCAGCAGCTTCCAGGGACTAGCGGGCATCAACAATGAGCAGTACTTC.